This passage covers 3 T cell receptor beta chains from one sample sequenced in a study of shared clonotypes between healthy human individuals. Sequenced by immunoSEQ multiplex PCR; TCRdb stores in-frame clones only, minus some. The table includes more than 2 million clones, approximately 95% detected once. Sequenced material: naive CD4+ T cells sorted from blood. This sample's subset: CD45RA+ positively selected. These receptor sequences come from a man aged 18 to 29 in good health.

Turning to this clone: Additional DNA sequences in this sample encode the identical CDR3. The CDR3 spells CASSSASGGPYNEQFF. In nucleotides, the CDR3 is TGTGCCAGCAGTTCGGCTAGCGGGGGGCCATACAATGAGCAGTTCTTC. This chain joins TRBV28 and TRBJ2-1; 11 bases match TRBD2. Trimming removed 4 bases from V and 4 bases from J; junction bases left unmatched: 6. This CDR3 contains 16 residues. Germline-derived CDR1 and CDR2 are MDHEN and SYDVKM. The variable domain in full, with the rest retrieved from reference TRBV28 and TRBJ2-1, is DVKVTQSSRYLVKRTGEKVFLECVQDMDHENMFWYRQDPGLGLRLIYFSYDVKMKEKGDIPEGYSVSREKKERFSLILESASTNQTSMYLCASSSASGGPYNEQFFGPGTRLTVL.

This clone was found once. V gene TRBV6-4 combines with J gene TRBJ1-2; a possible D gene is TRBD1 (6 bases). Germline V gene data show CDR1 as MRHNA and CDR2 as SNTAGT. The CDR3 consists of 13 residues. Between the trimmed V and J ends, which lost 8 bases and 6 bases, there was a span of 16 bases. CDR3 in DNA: TGTGCCAGCGCCAGGGGAGCCGGGGATGGCTACACCTTC. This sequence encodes CASARGAGDGYTF.

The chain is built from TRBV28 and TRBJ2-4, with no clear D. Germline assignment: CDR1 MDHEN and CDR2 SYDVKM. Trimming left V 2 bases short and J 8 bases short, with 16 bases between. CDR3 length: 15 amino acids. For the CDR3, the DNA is TGTGCCAGCAGTTTAAACTGGGCCCCCCGGGACATTCAGTACTTC. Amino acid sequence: CASSLNWAPRDIQYF.